Listed here are 7 T cell receptor beta chains from one sample, sequenced in a study of OX40 agonist ivuxolimab in advanced cancers. Only in-frame clones appear in the TCRdb table, and some are missing; sequencing was by immunoSEQ multiplex PCR. Here the sample spans over 15,000 clones, roughly 80% being singletons. The sequences come from CD4+ or CD8+ T cells sorted from blood, collected in a trial of the OX40 agonist ivuxolimab. The receptors were gathered from an adult with an advanced solid tumor such as melanoma, head and neck, liver or kidney cancer.

The rearrangement uses TRBV7-6 and TRBJ2-7; D remains unclear. CDR1 is SGHVS, CDR2 FNYEAQ, per germline. The CDR3 loop spans 13 amino acids. Trimming took off 3 bases at V and 4 bases at J, with 10 bases between the two ends. CDR3 sequence reads: CASSFHSGYEQYF. The CDR3 nucleotides read TGTGCCAGCAGCTTTCATTCCGGGTACGAGCAGTACTTC.

This clone appeared once. The rearrangement links TRBV7-6 to TRBJ2-2; D is unresolved. The CDR3 extends over 13 amino acids. Germline V gives CDR1 SGHVS, CDR2 FNYEAQ. V was cut by 0 bases and J by 6 bases, with 5 bases left in between. CDR3 residues: CASSLAGAGELFF. CDR3 bases: TGTGCCAGCAGCTTAGCGGGCGCCGGGGAGCTGTTTTTT.

This clone was detected once. This chain uses TRBV6-6 with TRBJ2-5; weak D call: TRBD2 (6 bases). V was cut by 6 bases and J by 4 bases, with 15 bases left in between. The length of the CDR3 is 14 residues. Germline V gene lookup returns CDR1 MNHNY and CDR2 SVGAGI (reference sequence). The CDR3 bases are TGTGCCAGCAGCCTCGATTGGAGGGTAGAGACCCAGTACTTC. Translation gives CASSLDWRVETQYF.

This chain connects TRBV7-8 to TRBJ2-1; 10 bases fit TRBD1. CDR3 length equals 15 residues. The V gene end was trimmed by 1 base and the J gene end by 6 bases; junction bases not matched to a gene: 3. Germline CDR1 is SGHVS and CDR2 is FQNEAQ. CDR3 sequence (DNA): TGTGCCAGCAGCTTAGGACAGGGGGCCAGCAATGAGCAGTTCTTC. Protein product: CASSLGQGASNEQFF.

V is TRBV5-1 and J is TRBJ2-3; 7 nucleotides align to TRBD2. Germline V lookup: CDR1 SGHRS, CDR2 YFSETQ. The CDR3 totals 17 residues. Trimming removed 4 bases from V and 0 bases from J; junction bases left unmatched: 11. CDR3 in DNA: TGCGCCAGCAGCATTTTCCTGGCGGGAGAAAGCACAGATACGCAGTATTTT. Protein: CASSIFLAGESTDTQYF.

The CDR3: CSVEDGDYQETQYF. CDR3 sequence (DNA): TGCAGCGTTGAAGACGGGGACTATCAAGAGACCCAGTACTTC. The genes are TRBV29-1 and TRBJ2-5, with TRBD2 matching over 7 bases. From germline, CDR1 is SQVTM and CDR2 ANQGSEA. The length of the CDR3 is 14 residues. Trimming at V came to 0 bases and at J to 2 bases, leaving 3 bases not matched to a gene.

This chain connects TRBV19 to TRBJ2-7; 7 bases are shared with TRBD1. With V trimmed by 3 bases and J by 2 bases, 1 base remained unmatched. Germline lookup yields CDR1 LNHDA and CDR2 SQIVND (reference sequence). CDR3 length equals 13 residues. The CDR3 protein is CASSIQGAYEQYF. The DNA of the CDR3 is TGTGCCAGTAGTATCCAGGGGGCCTACGAGCAGTACTTC.